This T cell receptor beta chain is drawn from a study of T cells expressing NK-cell markers. On the study more broadly: Investigators obtained TCR beta repertoires from sorted CD3+CD56+NKG2C+, CD3+CD56+NKG2C- and CD3+CD56-NKG2C+ T cells. Study results and limitations: In a handful of donors, these clonotypes also led the CD3+CD56-NKG2C+ fraction. Whether expanded NKG2C-expressing T cell clones recognize HCMV is unknown. Dominant NKG2C+ clonotypes made up roughly 1.0-7.0% of CD8+ T cells in over five donors.

With regard to this clonotype: Its antigen is currently unknown.

Germline lookup yields CDR1 DFQATT and CDR2 SNEGSKA (reference sequence). CDR3 size: 14 residues. Reprocessing the 5' RACE reads, TCRdb reports a single entry for every CDR3 protein and omits DNA. Its table lists a few hundred thousand distinct CDR3 sequences. This TCR came from a man aged 18 to 29 in good health. The V and J genes are TRBV20-1 and TRBJ2-4; TCRdb selects TRBD2, and the lack of DNA leaves this call unchecked. The sample taken for sequencing was blood T cells: a sorted CD56 or NKG2C T cell subset, CD4+ or CD8+ T cells, or bulk PBMC T cells (not recorded which). CDR3 sequence reads: CSARLAGGKNIQYF.